This T cell receptor beta chain was sequenced during a study of Ad26.COV2.S vaccination and SARS-CoV-2 variants. Study-wide results and caveats: Analytic work on TCR breadth and depth might have understated the full extent of total T cell responses. Greater spike-specific TCR breadth was seen in vaccine recipients than in placebo recipients.

Clones were read by immunoSEQ multiplex PCR, and TCRdb kept only the in-frame ones, dropping some. This table has more than 350,000 clones, around 90% appearing once. On this clone: Its cognate antigen is unknown.

As for treatment: around 19 received Ad26.COV2.S at low or high dose, single or two shots; roughly five received placebo; per-sample allocation not given. After the first vaccine or placebo injection, samples were drawn on day 63. Deletions cut 4 bases from V and 4 bases from J, with 12 bases between. Germline values: CDR1 SGDLS, CDR2 YYNGEE. The CDR3 is 14 residues long. The specimen comprised peripheral blood, sampled in a trial of Ad26.COV2.S vaccine versus placebo. The chain employs TRBV9 and TRBJ2-1, with D uncertain. The receptor's source is a person between 18 and 60 years old who received the Ad26.COV2.S COVID-19 vaccine or a placebo. CDR3 DNA: TGTGCCAGCAGCAAGGCCGGGCAATACAATGAGCAGTTCTTC. Translation: CASSKAGQYNEQFF.